Listed here are 26 T cell receptor beta chains from one sample, sequenced in a study of blood T cell repertoires in COVID-19. Clones were sequenced by immunoSEQ multiplex PCR, and TCRdb holds only the in-frame ones, with some missing. The sample has some 240,000 clones; around 83% are singletons. Sequenced sample: peripheral blood. These receptors came from a man between 50 and 59 years old with active or convalescent COVID-19.

The chain employs TRBV19 and TRBJ2-5; 11 bases are a match to TRBD1. The CDR3 is made up of 13 amino acids. Trimming removed 9 bases from V and 3 bases from J; junction bases left unmatched: 3. CDR1 and CDR2 from the germline V gene are LNHDA and SQIVND (reference sequence). CDR3 in DNA: TGTGCCAGCAAGGGACAGGGGGAAGAGACCCAGTACTTC. Translated, it gives CASKGQGEETQYF.

The chain carries TRBV7-2 and TRBJ1-1; 7 bases agree with TRBD1. The CDR3 loop spans 13 amino acids. V was pared by 6 bases and J by 4 bases, with 5 bases of the junction left unmatched. Germline CDR1 reads SGHTA; CDR2 reads FQGNSA. The CDR3 loop reads CASRQGQLTEAFF. The CDR3 DNA follows: TGTGCCAGCAGACAGGGACAGCTCACTGAAGCTTTCTTT.

J is TRBJ2-3 and V is TRBV19, with unresolved D. This CDR3 has 15 amino acids. Trimming took off 7 bases at V and 0 bases at J, with 14 bases between the two ends. The germline V gene encodes CDR1 LNHDA and CDR2 SQIVND (reference sequence). CDR3: CASTRSSLSTDTQYF. The CDR3 DNA sequence: TGTGCCAGTACCCGAAGTAGTCTTAGCACAGATACGCAGTATTTT.

The chain joins TRBV3-1 (or the pseudogene TRBV3-2) to TRBJ2-1, with 9 bases that match TRBD1. This CDR3 spans 18 amino acids. V trimming: 0 bases; J trimming: 7 bases; junction bases outside the gene matches: 13. Germline values: CDR1 LGHDT, CDR2 YNNKEL (reference sequence). The CDR3 protein is CASSQDQGQGKGRNEQFF. The CDR3 DNA reads TGTGCCAGCAGCCAAGATCAGGGACAGGGAAAGGGTCGAAATGAGCAGTTCTTC.

This clone was detected once. The rearrangement links TRBV5-1 to TRBJ2-2; 7 bases agree with TRBD2. J was trimmed by 6 bases and V by 4 bases; bases with no gene match: 9. This CDR3 is built from 15 residues. Germline V gene lookup returns CDR1 SGHRS and CDR2 YFSETQ. The CDR3 loop is CASSPGNSGPGELFF. CDR3 nucleotide sequence: TGCGCCAGCAGCCCCGGGAATAGCGGGCCCGGGGAGCTGTTTTTT.

The chain combines TRBV25-1 with TRBJ2-3; D is unresolved. CDR1 MGHDK and CDR2 SYGVNS come from the germline V gene. V was cut by 4 bases and J by 1 base, with 6 bases left in between. This CDR3 is built from 13 residues. CDR3 sequence: CASSVLRTDTQYF. CDR3 DNA sequence: TGTGCCAGCAGTGTCCTACGCACAGATACGCAGTATTTT. Combining the CDR3 with reference TRBV25-1 and TRBJ2-3 gives the whole variable domain EADIYQTPRYLVIGTGKKITLECSQTMGHDKMYWYQQDPGMELHLIHYSYGVNSTEKGDLSSESTVSRIRTEHFPLTLESARPSHTSQYLCASSVLRTDTQYFGPGTRLTVL.

This chain uses TRBV7-3 with TRBJ2-1, with D maybe TRBD2 (6 bases). Trimming pared 5 bases from V and 4 bases from J, leaving 12 bases between. This CDR3 is built from 14 residues. Germline CDR1 and CDR2: SGHTA and FQGTGA. CDR3 coding DNA: TGTGCCAGCAGCCGCGGGGACCGTTACAATGAGCAGTTCTTC. It codes for CASSRGDRYNEQFF.

V usage is TRBV28 and J usage is TRBJ2-2, with a weak D call TRBD2 (6 bases). The V gene's germline CDR1 is MDHEN and CDR2 SYDVKM. Trimming took off 1 base at V and 3 bases at J, with 9 bases between the two ends. This CDR3 is 15 amino acids long. The CDR3 DNA reads TGTGCCAGCAGTTTATTGGGAGGCCACACCGGGGAGCTGTTTTTT. Protein sequence: CASSLLGGHTGELFF.

The chain is built from TRBV19 and TRBJ1-1; perhaps TRBD1 as D (5 bases). The CDR3 extends over 13 amino acids. Trimming removed 8 bases from V and 0 bases from J, with 10 bases in between. The germline V gene has CDR1 LNHDA and CDR2 SQIVND (reference sequence). The chain's CDR3 is CASQEGLNTEAFF. CDR3 nucleotide sequence: TGTGCCAGTCAGGAGGGACTGAACACTGAAGCTTTCTTT.

The rearrangement links TRBV4-1 to TRBJ2-7, with 7 bases aligning to TRBD2. The germline V gene has CDR1 MGHRA and CDR2 YSYEKL. V lost 3 bases and J lost 2; bases outside the gene matches: 13. The CDR3 has 17 residues. CDR3 coding DNA: TGCGCCAGCAGCCAGGCCGGGGAGGCGGGGGTTCCCTACGAGCAGTACGTC. Translating it yields CASSQAGEAGVPYEQYV.

The chain is built from TRBV7-9 and TRBJ2-5; tentative D call: TRBD1 (6 bases). The CDR3 runs 18 residues. V shed 4 bases and J shed 5 bases, with 26 bases lying between them. Germline V gene sequence: CDR1 SEHNR, CDR2 FQNEAQ (reference sequence). In nucleotides, the CDR3 is TGTGCCAGCAGCTCGAACCTCGTTGGGGGACAAGTTTTGGAGACCCAGTACTTC. Protein product: CASSSNLVGGQVLETQYF.

The chain has TRBV18 and TRBJ2-3; D ambiguous. The CDR3 is made up of 12 amino acids. The germline V gene encodes CDR1 KGHSH and CDR2 LQKENI. V was shortened by 3 bases and J by 4 bases, with 5 bases between the two germline ends. The CDR3 region is CASSPPADTQYF. The CDR3 region has the DNA TGTGCCAGCTCACCCCCAGCAGATACGCAGTATTTT. Supplemented by reference TRBV18 and TRBJ2-3, the full variable domain reads NAGVMQNPRHLVRRRGQEARLRCSPMKGHSHVYWYRQLPEEGLKFMVYLQKENIIDESGMPKERFSAEFPKEGPSILRIQQVVRGDSAAYFCASSPPADTQYFGPGTRLTVL.

The chain uses TRBV11-2 and TRBJ2-5; D is perhaps TRBD1 (7 bases). CDR1 is SGHAT, CDR2 FQNNGV, per germline. There are 12 residues in the CDR3. Between the trimmed V and J ends, which lost 7 bases and 5 bases, there was a span of 11 bases. Written as DNA, the CDR3 is TGTGCCAGCACCTCAGGGGGGGAGACCCAGTACTTC. Protein: CASTSGGETQYF.

The chain recombines TRBV6-5 with TRBJ1-4; a weak D match, TRBD1 (5 bases). Germline V gene sequence: CDR1 MNHEY, CDR2 SVGAGI. Trimming cost V 0 bases and J 7 bases, with 15 bases left between them. The CDR3 totals 16 residues. CDR3 DNA: TGTGCCAGCAGTTACTCGATCGGCCGAAGGGGTGAAAAACTGTTTTTT. Protein: CASSYSIGRRGEKLFF.

This clone has only one observation. As DNA, the CDR3 is TGTGCCAGCAGCCCCCCGCGAGGGTTTGAGCTTCCGGGGACTGAAGCTTTCTTT. It translates to CASSPPRGFELPGTEAFF. The J gene is TRBJ1-1, the V gene TRBV9; D ambiguous. Trimming removed 4 bases at V and 5 bases at J, with 27 bases between. Germline CDR1 reads SGDLS; CDR2 reads YYNGEE. This CDR3 spans 18 amino acids. Drawing the rest from reference TRBV9 and TRBJ1-1, the complete variable domain is DSGVTQTPKHLITATGQRVTLRCSPRSGDLSVYWYQQSLDQGLQFLIQYYNGEERAKGNILERFSAQQFPDLHSELNLSSLELGDSALYFCASSPPRGFELPGTEAFFGQGTRLTVV.

This sequence joins TRBV19 and TRBJ1-5; 8 nucleotides line up with TRBD1. Trimming took 8 bases from V and 3 from J; bases not matched to a gene: 6. The CDR3 totals 14 residues. Looked up from germline, CDR1 is LNHDA and CDR2 is SQIVND (reference sequence). CDR3 sequence reads: CASGTGGFNQPQHF. In DNA, the CDR3 is TGTGCCAGTGGTACAGGGGGATTCAATCAGCCCCAGCATTTT.

This clone was seen once. The chain has TRBV28 and TRBJ1-5; D possibly corresponds to TRBD1 (6 bases). CDR1 and CDR2 from the germline V gene are MDHEN and SYDVKM. This CDR3 contains 17 residues. V was cut by 5 bases and J by 4 bases, with 21 bases left in between. CDR3 protein: CASSLGQRKVLNQPQHF. The CDR3 DNA follows: TGTGCCAGCAGTCTAGGACAGAGAAAAGTTTTAAATCAGCCCCAGCATTTT.

The chain joins TRBV19 to TRBJ1-1; no reliable D call. Germline V lookup: CDR1 LNHDA, CDR2 SQIVND (reference sequence). The V end lost 7 bases, the J end lost 2 bases, and 5 bases lay between the germline ends. This CDR3 spans 11 amino acids. As DNA, the CDR3 is TGTGCCAGTATTCTTAACACTGAAGCTTTCTTT. It yields the protein CASILNTEAFF.

As DNA, the CDR3 is TGTGCCAGTACTACAGGGGCGGGCAATCAGCCCCAGCATTTT. It translates to CASTTGAGNQPQHF. The V call is TRBV6-5, the J call TRBJ1-5; 7 bases map to TRBD1. Germline assignment: CDR1 MNHEY and CDR2 SVGAGI. The CDR3 is 14 residues long. Unmatched junction bases numbered 7, after V lost 9 bases and J lost 2 bases.

This CDR3 is CASSLDKYQPQHF. CDR3 DNA: TGTGCCAGCAGCCTTGACAAATATCAGCCCCAGCATTTT. The chain recombines TRBV7-2 with TRBJ1-5, with D unclear. Trimming shortened V by 5 bases and J by 5 bases, and 10 bases separated the two germline ends. Per germline, CDR1 SGHTA and CDR2 FQGNSA. CDR3 length: 13 amino acids.

A single count supports this clone. The CDR3 here is CASSPKSEGNEKLFF. The DNA of the CDR3 is TGTGCCAGCTCACCAAAGAGTGAGGGCAATGAAAAACTGTTTTTT. The V and J genes are TRBV18 and TRBJ1-4; D gene unclear. The CDR3 loop spans 15 amino acids. The ends were cut back, 2 bases at V and 5 bases at J, with 12 bases in the middle. Germline CDR1 reads KGHSH; CDR2 reads LQKENI.

The rearrangement joins TRBV28 to TRBJ1-2; D perhaps matches TRBD1 (6 bases). The ends were cut back, 8 bases at V and 4 bases at J, with 14 bases in the middle. CDR3 length equals 13 residues. From germline, CDR1 is MDHEN and CDR2 SYDVKM. Here the CDR3 reads CASGRTGSYGYTF. CDR3 DNA: TGTGCCAGCGGTAGAACAGGGTCCTATGGCTACACCTTC.

The chain combines TRBV7-2 with TRBJ2-7, with 8 bases matching TRBD2. CDR1 and CDR2 from the germline V gene are SGHTA and FQGNSA. The V and J ends lost 5 bases and 2 bases, in that order; junction bases with no gene match: 5. The CDR3 runs to 14 residues. In nucleotides, the CDR3 is TGTGCCAGCAGCCCAGCGGGAGTCCCCTACGAGCAGTACTTC. As protein: CASSPAGVPYEQYF.

The V call is TRBV5-1, the J call TRBJ2-7, with 8 bases fitting TRBD1. CDR1 SGHRS and CDR2 YFSETQ come from the germline V gene. The ends lost 1 base at V and 4 bases at J; junction bases unmatched: 4. The length of the CDR3 is 14 residues. The CDR3 nucleotides are TGCGCCAGCAGCTTGCAGGGGGCGGTTTACGAGCAGTACTTC. As protein: CASSLQGAVYEQYF.

J is TRBJ2-1 and V is TRBV11-3; the match to TRBD2 covers 13 bases. CDR1 and CDR2 (germline): SGHNT, YENEEA. The CDR3 runs to 16 residues. The J segment lost 8 bases and the V segment lost 3 bases, leaving 7 bases of the junction unmatched. The CDR3 here is CASSLTGLAGKDEQFF. The CDR3 region has the DNA TGTGCCAGCAGCTTGACGGGACTAGCGGGAAAAGATGAGCAGTTCTTC.

This chain uses TRBV7-9 with TRBJ1-2; D is perhaps TRBD1 (6 bases). The CDR3 has 13 residues. V lost 5 bases, J lost 3 bases, and 10 bases lay in between. In germline, CDR1 is SEHNR, CDR2 FQNEAQ (reference sequence). Here the CDR3 DNA reads TGTGCCAGCAGCCTACAGGGCTACTATGGCTACACCTTC. This encodes CASSLQGYYGYTF.